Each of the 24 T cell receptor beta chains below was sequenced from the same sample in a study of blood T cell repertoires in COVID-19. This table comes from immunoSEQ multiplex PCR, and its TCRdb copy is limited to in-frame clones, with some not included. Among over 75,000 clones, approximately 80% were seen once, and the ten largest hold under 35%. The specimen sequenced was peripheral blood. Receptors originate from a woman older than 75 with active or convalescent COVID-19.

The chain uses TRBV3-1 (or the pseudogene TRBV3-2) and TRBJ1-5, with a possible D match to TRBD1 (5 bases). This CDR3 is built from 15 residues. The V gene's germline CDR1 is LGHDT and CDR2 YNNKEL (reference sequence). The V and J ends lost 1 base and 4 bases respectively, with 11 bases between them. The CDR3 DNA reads TGTGCCAGCAGCCAAGTTGGGGGGGGAAATCAGCCCCAGCATTTT. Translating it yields CASSQVGGGNQPQHF.

DNA for the CDR3: TGTGCCAGCAGCCTGACTAGCGGGGAAGATACGCAGTATTTT. Translating gives CASSLTSGEDTQYF. The rearrangement uses TRBV7-9 and TRBJ2-3, with 11 bases identical to TRBD2. J was trimmed by 5 bases and V by 5 bases; bases with no gene match: 3. Germline V gene lookup returns CDR1 SEHNR and CDR2 FQNEAQ (reference sequence). The CDR3 sequence is 14 residues long.

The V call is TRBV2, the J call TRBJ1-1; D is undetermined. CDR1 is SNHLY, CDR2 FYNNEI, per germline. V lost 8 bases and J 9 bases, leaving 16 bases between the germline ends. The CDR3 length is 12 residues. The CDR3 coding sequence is TGTGCCAGCGCAGCGAGCCGGATACAAGCTTTCTTT. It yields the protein CASAASRIQAFF. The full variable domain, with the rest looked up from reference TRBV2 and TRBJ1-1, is EPEVTQTPSHQVTQMGQEVILRCVPISNHLYFYWYRQILGQKVEFLVSFYNNEISEKSEIFDDQFSVERPDGSNFTLKIRSTKLEDSAMYFCASAASRIQAFFGQGTRLTVV.

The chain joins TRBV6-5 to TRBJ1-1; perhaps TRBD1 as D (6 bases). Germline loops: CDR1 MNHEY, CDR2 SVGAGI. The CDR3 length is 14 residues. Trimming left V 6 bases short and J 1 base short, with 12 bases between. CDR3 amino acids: CASRRGGPNTEAFF. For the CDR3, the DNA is TGTGCCAGCAGAAGGGGGGGGCCGAACACTGAAGCTTTCTTT.

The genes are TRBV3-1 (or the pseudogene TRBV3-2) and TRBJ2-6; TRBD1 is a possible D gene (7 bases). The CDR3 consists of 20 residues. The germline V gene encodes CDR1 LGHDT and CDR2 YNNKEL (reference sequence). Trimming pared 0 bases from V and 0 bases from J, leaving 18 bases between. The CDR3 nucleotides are TGTGCCAGCAGCCAAGATGTAGCGGACAGGCTCTACTCTGGGGCCAACGTCCTGACTTTC. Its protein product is CASSQDVADRLYSGANVLTF.

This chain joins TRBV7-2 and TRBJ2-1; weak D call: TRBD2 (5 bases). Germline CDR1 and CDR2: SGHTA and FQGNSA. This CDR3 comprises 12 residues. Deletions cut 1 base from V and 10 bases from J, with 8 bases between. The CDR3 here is CASSLGLLEQFF. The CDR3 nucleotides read TGTGCCAGCAGCTTAGGACTATTAGAGCAGTTCTTC.

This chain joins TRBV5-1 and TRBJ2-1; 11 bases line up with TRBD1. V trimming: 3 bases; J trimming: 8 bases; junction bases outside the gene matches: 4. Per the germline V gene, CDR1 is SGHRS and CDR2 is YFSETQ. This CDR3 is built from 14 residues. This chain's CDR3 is CASSWTGGGYEQFF. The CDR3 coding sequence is TGCGCCAGCAGCTGGACAGGGGGCGGGTATGAGCAGTTCTTC.

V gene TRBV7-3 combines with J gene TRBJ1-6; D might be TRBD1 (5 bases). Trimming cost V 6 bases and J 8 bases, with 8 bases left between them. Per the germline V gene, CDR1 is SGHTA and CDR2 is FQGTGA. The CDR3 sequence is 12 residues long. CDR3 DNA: TGTGCCAGCAGAGGGGCAGATTCACCCCTCCACTTT. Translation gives CASRGADSPLHF. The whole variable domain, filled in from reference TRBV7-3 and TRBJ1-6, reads GAGVSQTPSNKVTEKGKYVELRCDPISGHTALYWYRQSLGQGPEFLIYFQGTGAADDSGLPNDRFFAVRPEGSVSTLKIQRTERGDSAVYLCASRGADSPLHFGNGTRLTVT.

The CDR3 protein is CASVTPGSGAYGYTF. CDR3 bases: TGTGCCAGTGTAACTCCCGGGTCAGGGGCCTATGGCTACACCTTC. This chain links TRBV28 with TRBJ1-2; tentative D call: TRBD1 (6 bases). Deletions cut 9 bases from V and 4 bases from J, with 21 bases between. Looked up from germline, CDR1 is MDHEN and CDR2 is SYDVKM. The CDR3 spans 15 residues.

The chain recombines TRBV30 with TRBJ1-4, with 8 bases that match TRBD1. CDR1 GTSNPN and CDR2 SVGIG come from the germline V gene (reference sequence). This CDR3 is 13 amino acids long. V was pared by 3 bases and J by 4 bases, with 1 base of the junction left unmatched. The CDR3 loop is CAWSRGLNEKLFF. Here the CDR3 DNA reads TGTGCCTGGAGCAGGGGGCTTAATGAAAAACTGTTTTTT.

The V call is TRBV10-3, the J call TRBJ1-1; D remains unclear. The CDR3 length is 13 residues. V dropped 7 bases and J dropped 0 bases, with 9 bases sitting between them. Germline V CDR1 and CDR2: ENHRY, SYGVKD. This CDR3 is CAINENLNTEAFF. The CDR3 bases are TGTGCCATCAACGAGAACTTGAACACTGAAGCTTTCTTT.

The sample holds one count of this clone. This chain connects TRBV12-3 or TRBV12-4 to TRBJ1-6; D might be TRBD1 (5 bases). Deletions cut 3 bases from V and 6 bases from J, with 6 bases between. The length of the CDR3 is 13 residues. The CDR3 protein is CASSLTANSPLHF. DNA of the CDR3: TGTGCCAGCAGTTTGACAGCTAATTCACCCCTCCACTTT.

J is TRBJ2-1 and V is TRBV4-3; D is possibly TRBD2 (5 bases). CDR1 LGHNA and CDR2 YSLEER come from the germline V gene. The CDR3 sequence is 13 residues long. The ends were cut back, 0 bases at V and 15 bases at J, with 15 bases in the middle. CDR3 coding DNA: TGCGCCAGCAGCCAAGAGAGAGGCCAGAGGGCGTTCTTC. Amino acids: CASSQERGQRAFF.

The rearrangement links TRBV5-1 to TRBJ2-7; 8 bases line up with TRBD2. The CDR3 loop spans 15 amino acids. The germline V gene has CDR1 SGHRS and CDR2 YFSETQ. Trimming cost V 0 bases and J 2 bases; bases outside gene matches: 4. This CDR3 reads CASSLDHSGAYEQYF. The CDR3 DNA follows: TGCGCCAGCAGCTTGGATCATAGCGGGGCCTACGAGCAGTACTTC.

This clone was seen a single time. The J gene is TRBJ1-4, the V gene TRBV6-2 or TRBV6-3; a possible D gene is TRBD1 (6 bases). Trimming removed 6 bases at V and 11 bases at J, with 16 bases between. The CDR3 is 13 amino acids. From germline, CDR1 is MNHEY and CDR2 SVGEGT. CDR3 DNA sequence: TGTGCCAGCAGCCTCGACAGGTTGTGGAAACTGTTTTTT. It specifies CASSLDRLWKLFF.

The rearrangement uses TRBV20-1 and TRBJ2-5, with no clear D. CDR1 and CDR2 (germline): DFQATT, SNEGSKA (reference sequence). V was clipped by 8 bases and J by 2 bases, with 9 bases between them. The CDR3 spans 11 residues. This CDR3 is CSPGPQETQYF. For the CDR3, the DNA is TGCAGTCCGGGTCCGCAAGAGACCCAGTACTTC.

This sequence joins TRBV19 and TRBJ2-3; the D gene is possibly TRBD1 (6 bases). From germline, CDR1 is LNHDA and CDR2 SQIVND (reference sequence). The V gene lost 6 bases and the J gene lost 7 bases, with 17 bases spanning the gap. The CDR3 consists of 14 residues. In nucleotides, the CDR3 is TGTGCCAGTAGCAGGGACACCCTCGGGAATACGCAGTATTTT. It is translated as CASSRDTLGNTQYF.

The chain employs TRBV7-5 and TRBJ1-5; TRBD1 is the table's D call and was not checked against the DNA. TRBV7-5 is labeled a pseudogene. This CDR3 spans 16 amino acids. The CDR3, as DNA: TGTGCCAGAAGCATAGGTCAACAGTTTAGCAATCAGCCCCAGCATTTT. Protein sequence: CARSIGQQFSNQPQHF.

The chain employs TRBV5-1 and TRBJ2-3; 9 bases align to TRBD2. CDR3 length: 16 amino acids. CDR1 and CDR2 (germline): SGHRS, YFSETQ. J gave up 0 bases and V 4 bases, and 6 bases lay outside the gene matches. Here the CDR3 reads CASSLEAGGSTDTQYF. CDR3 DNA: TGCGCCAGCAGCCTGGAGGCGGGAGGGAGCACAGATACGCAGTATTTT.

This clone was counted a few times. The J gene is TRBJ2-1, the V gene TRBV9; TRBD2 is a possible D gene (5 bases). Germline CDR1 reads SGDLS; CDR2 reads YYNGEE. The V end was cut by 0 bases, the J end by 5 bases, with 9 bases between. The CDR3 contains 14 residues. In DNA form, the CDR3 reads TGTGCCAGCAGCGTAGGGGGAGTGCACAATGAGCAGTTCTTC. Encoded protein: CASSVGGVHNEQFF.

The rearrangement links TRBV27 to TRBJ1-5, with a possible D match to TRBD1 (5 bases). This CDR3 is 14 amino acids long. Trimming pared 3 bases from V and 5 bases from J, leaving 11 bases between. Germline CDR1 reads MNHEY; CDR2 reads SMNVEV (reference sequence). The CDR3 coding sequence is TGTGCCAGCAGTTTCAGCAGGGCTGATCAGCCCCAGCATTTT. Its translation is CASSFSRADQPQHF.

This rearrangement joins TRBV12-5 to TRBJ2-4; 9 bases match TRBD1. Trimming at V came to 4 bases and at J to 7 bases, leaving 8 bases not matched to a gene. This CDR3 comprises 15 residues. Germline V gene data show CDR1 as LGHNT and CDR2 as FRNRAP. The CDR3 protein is CASGSSDRGDNIQYF. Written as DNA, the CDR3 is TGTGCTAGTGGTTCCTCTGACAGGGGGGACAACATTCAGTACTTC.

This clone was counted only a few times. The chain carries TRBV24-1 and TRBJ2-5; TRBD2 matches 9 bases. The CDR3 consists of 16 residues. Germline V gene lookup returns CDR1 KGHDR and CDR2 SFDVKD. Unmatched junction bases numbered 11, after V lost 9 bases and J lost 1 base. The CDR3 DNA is TGTGCCACCTCAGCGGGGGGCGCAACCACCCAAGAGACCCAGTACTTC. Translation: CATSAGGATTQETQYF.

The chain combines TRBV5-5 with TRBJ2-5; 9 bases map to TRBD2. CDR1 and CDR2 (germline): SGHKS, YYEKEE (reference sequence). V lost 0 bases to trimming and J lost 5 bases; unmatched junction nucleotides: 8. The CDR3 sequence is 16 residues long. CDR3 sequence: CASSLEAAGGRETQYF. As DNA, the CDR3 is TGTGCCAGCAGCTTGGAGGCAGCGGGGGGCAGGGAGACCCAGTACTTC.